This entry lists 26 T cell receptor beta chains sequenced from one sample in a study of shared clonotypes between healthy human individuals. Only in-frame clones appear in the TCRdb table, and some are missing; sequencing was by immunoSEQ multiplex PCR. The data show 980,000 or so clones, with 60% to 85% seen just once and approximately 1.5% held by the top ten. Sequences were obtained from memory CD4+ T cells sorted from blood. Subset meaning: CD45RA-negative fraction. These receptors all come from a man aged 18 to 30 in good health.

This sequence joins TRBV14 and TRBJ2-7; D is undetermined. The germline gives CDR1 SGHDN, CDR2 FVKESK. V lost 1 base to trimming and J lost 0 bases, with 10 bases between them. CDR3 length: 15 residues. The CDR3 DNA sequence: TGTGCCAGCAGCCAAGGAACAGAGTCCTCCTACGAGCAGTACTTC. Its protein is CASSQGTESSYEQYF.

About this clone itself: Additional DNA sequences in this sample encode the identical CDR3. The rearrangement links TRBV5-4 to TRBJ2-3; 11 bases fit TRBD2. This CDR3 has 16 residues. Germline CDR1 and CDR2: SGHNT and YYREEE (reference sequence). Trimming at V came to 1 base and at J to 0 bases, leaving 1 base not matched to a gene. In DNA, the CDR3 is TGTGCCAGCAGCTTGAGACTAGCGGGGAGCACAGATACGCAGTATTTT. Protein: CASSLRLAGSTDTQYF.

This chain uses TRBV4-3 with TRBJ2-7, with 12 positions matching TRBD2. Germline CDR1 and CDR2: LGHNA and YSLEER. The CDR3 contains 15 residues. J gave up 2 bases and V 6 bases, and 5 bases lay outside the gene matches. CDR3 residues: CASRHTSGGPYEQYF. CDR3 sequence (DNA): TGCGCCAGCAGGCATACTAGCGGGGGGCCCTACGAGCAGTACTTC.

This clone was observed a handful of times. CDR3 DNA sequence: TGTGCCAGCAGCGGAAGCGGGAGGGCCGCCTACGAGCAGTACTTC. Its translation is CASSGSGRAAYEQYF. V usage is TRBV7-2 and J usage is TRBJ2-7; 10 bases are a match to TRBD2. With 5 bases clipped from V and 2 bases from J, the junction kept 6 bases outside the gene matches. The CDR3 is made up of 15 amino acids. Germline V gene sequence: CDR1 SGHTA, CDR2 FQGNSA.

For the CDR3, the DNA is TGTGCCAGCTCCCCGGGAGCAACTAATGAAAAACTGTTTTTT. It is translated as CASSPGATNEKLFF. The chain is built from TRBV6-1 and TRBJ1-4; D unresolved. This CDR3 comprises 14 residues. Germline values: CDR1 MNHNS, CDR2 SASEGT. Trimming removed 8 bases at V and 0 bases at J, with 10 bases between.

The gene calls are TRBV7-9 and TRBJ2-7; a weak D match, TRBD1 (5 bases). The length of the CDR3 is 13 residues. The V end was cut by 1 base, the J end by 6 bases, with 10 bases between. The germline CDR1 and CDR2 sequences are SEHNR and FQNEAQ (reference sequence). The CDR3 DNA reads TGTGCCAGCAGCTTAGTCTCTCAGGGCGAGCAGTACTTC. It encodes CASSLVSQGEQYF.

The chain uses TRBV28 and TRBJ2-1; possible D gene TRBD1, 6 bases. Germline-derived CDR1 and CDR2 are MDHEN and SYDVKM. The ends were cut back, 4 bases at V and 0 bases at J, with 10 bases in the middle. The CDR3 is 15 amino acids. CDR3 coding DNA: TGTGCCAGCAGTTACGGACAGAGCTCCTACAATGAGCAGTTCTTC. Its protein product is CASSYGQSSYNEQFF.

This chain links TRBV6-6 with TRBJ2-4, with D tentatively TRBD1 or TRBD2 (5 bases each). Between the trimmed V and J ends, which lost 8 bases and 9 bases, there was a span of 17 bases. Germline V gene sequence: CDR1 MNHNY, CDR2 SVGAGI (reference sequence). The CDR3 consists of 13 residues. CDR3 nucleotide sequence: TGTGCCAGCCAAGGCCTCACAGGAGGCATTCAGTACTTC. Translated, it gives CASQGLTGGIQYF.

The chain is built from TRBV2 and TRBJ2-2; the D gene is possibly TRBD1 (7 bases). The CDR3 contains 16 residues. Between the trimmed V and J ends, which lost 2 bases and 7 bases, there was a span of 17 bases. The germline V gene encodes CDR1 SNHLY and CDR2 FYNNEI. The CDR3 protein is CASSERRQGGGGELFF. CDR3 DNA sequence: TGTGCCAGCAGTGAAAGGCGACAGGGAGGTGGCGGGGAGCTGTTTTTT.

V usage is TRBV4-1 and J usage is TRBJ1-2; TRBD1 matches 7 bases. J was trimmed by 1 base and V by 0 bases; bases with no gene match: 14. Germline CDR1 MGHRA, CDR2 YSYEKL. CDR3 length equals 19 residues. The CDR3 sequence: CASSQDQMLGGGGNYGYTF. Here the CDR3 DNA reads TGCGCCAGCAGCCAAGATCAGATGTTGGGAGGGGGCGGTAACTATGGCTACACCTTC.

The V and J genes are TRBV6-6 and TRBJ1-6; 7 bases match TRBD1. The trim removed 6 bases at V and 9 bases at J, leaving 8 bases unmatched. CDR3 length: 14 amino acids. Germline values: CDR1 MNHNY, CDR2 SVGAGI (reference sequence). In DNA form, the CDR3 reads TGTGCCAGCAGATCTCAGGGGGTAGGTTCACCCCTCCACTTT. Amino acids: CASRSQGVGSPLHF.

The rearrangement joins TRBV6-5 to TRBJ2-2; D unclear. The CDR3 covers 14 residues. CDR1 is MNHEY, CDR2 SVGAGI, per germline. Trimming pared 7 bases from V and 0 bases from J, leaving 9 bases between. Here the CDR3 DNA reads TGTGCCAGCATGTCCCCAACGAACACCGGGGAGCTGTTTTTT. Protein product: CASMSPTNTGELFF.

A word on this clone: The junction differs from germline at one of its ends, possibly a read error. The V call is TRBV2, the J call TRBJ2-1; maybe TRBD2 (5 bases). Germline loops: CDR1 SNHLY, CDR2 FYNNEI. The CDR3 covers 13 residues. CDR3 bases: TGTGCAAGCAGAGGGAATGGATTCAATGAGCAGTTCTTC. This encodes CASRGNGFNEQFF.

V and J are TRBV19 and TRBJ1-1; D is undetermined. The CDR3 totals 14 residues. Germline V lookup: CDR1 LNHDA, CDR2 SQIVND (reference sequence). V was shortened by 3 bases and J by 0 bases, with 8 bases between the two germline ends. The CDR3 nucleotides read TGTGCCAGTAGTATCCAGCGAATGAACACTGAAGCTTTCTTT. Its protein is CASSIQRMNTEAFF.

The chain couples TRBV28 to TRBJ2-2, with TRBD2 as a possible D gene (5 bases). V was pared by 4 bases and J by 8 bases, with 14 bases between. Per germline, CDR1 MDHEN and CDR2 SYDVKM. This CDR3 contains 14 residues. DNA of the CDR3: TGTGCCAGCAGTTATTTCCCGAGGGCTGGGGAGCTGTTTTTT. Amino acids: CASSYFPRAGELFF.

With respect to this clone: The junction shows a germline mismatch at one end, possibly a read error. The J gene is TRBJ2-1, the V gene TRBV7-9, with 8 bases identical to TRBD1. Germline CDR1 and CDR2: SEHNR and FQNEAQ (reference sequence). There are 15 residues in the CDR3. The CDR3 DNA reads TGTGCCAGCAGCATAGCCGGGACAGGACACAATGAGCAGTTCTTC. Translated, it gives CASSIAGTGHNEQFF.

In nucleotides, the CDR3 is TGTGCCAGCAGCTTATCCGGGACTAGCGGGAGCGGCGGGGAGCTGTTTTTT. Translation gives CASSLSGTSGSGGELFF. The V gene is TRBV7-2, the J gene TRBJ2-2; TRBD2 matches at 14 bases. The CDR3 is made up of 17 amino acids. Germline V gives CDR1 SGHTA, CDR2 FQGNSA. V trimming: 2 bases; J trimming: 7 bases; junction bases outside the gene matches: 6. Full variable domain (missing parts from reference TRBV7-2 and TRBJ2-2): GAGVSQSPSNKVTEKGKDVELRCDPISGHTALYWYRQSLGQGLEFLIYFQGNSAPDKSGLPSDRFSAERTGGSVSTLTIQRTQQEDSAVYLCASSLSGTSGSGGELFFGEGSRLTVL.

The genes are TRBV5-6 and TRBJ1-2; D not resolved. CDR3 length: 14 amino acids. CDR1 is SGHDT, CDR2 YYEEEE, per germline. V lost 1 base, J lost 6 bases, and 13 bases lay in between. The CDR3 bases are TGTGCCAGCAGCTTGCCCCCGCAGCGAGATGGCTACACCTTC. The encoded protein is CASSLPPQRDGYTF.

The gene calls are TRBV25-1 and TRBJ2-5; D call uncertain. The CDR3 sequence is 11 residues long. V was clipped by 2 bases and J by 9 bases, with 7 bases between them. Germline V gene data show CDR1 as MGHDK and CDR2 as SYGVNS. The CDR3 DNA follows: TGTGCCAGCAGTGAACGGGCCGCCCAGTACTTC. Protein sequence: CASSERAAQYF.

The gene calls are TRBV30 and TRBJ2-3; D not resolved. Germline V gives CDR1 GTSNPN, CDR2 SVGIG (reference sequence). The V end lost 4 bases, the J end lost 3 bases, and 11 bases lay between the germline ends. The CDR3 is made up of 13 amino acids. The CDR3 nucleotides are TGTGCCTGGACCCCACTAATTACAGATACGCAGTATTTT. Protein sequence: CAWTPLITDTQYF.

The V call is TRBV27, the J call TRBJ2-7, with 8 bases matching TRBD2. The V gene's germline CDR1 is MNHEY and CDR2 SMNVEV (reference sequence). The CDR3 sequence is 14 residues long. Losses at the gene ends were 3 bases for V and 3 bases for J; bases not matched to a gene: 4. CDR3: CASSFGAGVYEQYF. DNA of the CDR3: TGTGCCAGCAGTTTCGGAGCGGGGGTCTACGAGCAGTACTTC.

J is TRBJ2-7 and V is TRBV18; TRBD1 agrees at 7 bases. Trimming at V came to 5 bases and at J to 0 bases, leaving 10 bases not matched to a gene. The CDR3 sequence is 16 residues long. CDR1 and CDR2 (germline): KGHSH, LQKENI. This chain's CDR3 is CASSFTGAPSSYEQYF. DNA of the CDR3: TGTGCCAGCTCATTCACAGGGGCCCCAAGCTCCTACGAGCAGTACTTC. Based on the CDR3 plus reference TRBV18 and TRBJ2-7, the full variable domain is NAGVMQNPRHLVRRRGQEARLRCSPMKGHSHVYWYRQLPEEGLKFMVYLQKENIIDESGMPKERFSAEFPKEGPSILRIQQVVRGDSAAYFCASSFTGAPSSYEQYFGPGTRLTVT.

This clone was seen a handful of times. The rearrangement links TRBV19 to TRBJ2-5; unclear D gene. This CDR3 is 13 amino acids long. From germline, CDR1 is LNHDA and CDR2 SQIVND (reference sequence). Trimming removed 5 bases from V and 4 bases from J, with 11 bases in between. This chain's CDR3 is CASSLTGGETQYF. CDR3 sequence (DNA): TGTGCCAGTAGTCTGACGGGTGGAGAGACCCAGTACTTC.

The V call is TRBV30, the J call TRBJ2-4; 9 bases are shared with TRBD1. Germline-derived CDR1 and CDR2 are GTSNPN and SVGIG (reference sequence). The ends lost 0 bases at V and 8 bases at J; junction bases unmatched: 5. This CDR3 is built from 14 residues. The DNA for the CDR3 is TGTGCCTGGAGTGTCCCGGGACAGGGATACATTCAGTACTTC. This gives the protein CAWSVPGQGYIQYF. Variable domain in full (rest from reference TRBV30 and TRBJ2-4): SQTIHQWPATLVQPVGSPLSLECTVEGTSNPNLYWYRQAAGRGLQLLFYSVGIGQISSEVPQNLSASRPQDRQFILSSKKLLLSDSGFYLCAWSVPGQGYIQYFGAGTRLSVL.

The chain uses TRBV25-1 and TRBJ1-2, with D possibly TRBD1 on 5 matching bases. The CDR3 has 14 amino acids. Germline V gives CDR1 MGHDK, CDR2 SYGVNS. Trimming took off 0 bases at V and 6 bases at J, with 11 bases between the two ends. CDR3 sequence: CASSEYRQGHGYTF. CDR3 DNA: TGTGCCAGCAGTGAATATCGGCAGGGCCATGGCTACACCTTC.

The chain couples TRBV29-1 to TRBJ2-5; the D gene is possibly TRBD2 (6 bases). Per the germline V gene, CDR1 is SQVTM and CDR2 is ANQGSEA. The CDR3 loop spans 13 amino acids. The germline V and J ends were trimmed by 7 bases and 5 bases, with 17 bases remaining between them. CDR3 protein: CSARGSRGETQYF. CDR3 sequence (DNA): TGCAGCGCCCGGGGTTCCCGGGGGGAGACCCAGTACTTC.